The clone carrying this TCR beta chain was recorded at least ten times. J lost 0 bases, V lost 6 bases, and 11 bases had no gene match. The CDR3 length is 17 residues. Per the germline V gene, CDR1 is MNHNY and CDR2 is SVGAGI (reference sequence). The source of the blood RNA was unsorted whole blood, and germline DNA was extracted as well. The input was 500 ng total RNA; TCR beta cDNA was made from it with a constant-region primer. ARM-PCR, slightly modified, supplied the TCR beta libraries through three nested multiplex PCR rounds. Use of TRBV1-TRBV30 forward primers with a C-beta reverse primer characterized the first two PCR rounds, which lasted around 9 cycles each. TCRdb re-derived calls from the multiplex PCR reads in MiXCR, one entry per CDR3 protein. The sample has about 310,000 distinct CDR3 sequences, approximately 60% seen once. The data derive from a study of tumor-infiltrating lymphocytes in primary liver carcinoma.

The J gene is TRBJ2-4, the V gene TRBV6-6; TRBD2 matches 7 bases. The sample consisted of peripheral blood. The receptor's source is a man in his forties with primary liver carcinoma and hepatitis B virus infection. The CDR3 DNA sequence: TGTGCCAGCAGCTCGACTGGGGAGGGCCTAGCCAAAAACATTCAGTACTTC. As protein: CASSSTGEGLAKNIQYF.